This T cell receptor (beta chain) was captured by sequencing in a study of regulatory T cells in long-lasting Graves disease. Arm-PCR of CDR3 regions and iRepertoire HTBI primers were used to build TCR beta libraries. TCRdb reanalysed the multiplex PCR reads using MiXCR and keeps one entry per CDR3 protein. The repertoire holds more than 450,000 distinct CDR3 sequences, with about 12% as singletons. Time point denoted: newly diagnosed GD, antithyroid drugs for less than 3 months. The authors made the TCR library using RNA they extracted from PBMCs. The CDR3 loop spans 17 amino acids. The germline V gene has CDR1 MNHEY and CDR2 SVGAGI. Trimming at V came to 2 bases and at J to 4 bases, leaving 11 bases not matched to a gene. This clonotype was detected only once. This same sample was also part of a study on T cells in Graves' hyperthyroidism and ophthalmopathy. That source reports: First-round RT-PCR targeting the TCR CDR3 was performed with the HTBI primer set.

The receptor was isolated from a woman aged 25 to 39 with Graves disease. The rearrangement uses TRBV6-5 and TRBJ2-1; 7 nucleotides align to TRBD2. Sequencing used peripheral blood mononuclear cells (PBMCs), obtained at new diagnosis, from a patient treated with antithyroid drugs. In DNA, the CDR3 is TGTGCCAGCAGTTACACACCAGGCGGGAGAGGATACAATGAGCAGTTCTTC. Protein product: CASSYTPGGRGYNEQFF.